These T cell receptor beta chains were read from a single sample in a study of blood T cell repertoires in COVID-19. The table came from immunoSEQ multiplex PCR; TCRdb's copy has only in-frame clones and leaves some out. The sample holds roughly 100,000 clones, 80% to 90% seen once. The sequenced material came from peripheral blood. All receptors come from a man between 60 and 75 years old with acute or convalescent COVID-19. Each CDR3 is given with its conserved first and last residue. The D gene is left open where the match is weak. Clone size, where shown, is once, few, many, or a class for clones that have expanded.

d_call | j_call | v_call | clone_size | cdr3_aa | cdr3_nt
TRBD1 | TRBJ1-6 | TRBV29-1 | - | CSVGDSVNSPLHF | TGCAGCGTCGGGGACAGTGTAAATTCACCCCTCCACTTT
- | TRBJ1-2 | TRBV13 | - | CASSLDGEGYTF | TGTGCCAGCAGCTTAGACGGGGAGGGCTACACCTTC
- | TRBJ1-2 | TRBV28 | - | CASSLPTGPYGYTF | TGTGCCAGCAGTTTACCGACAGGTCCTTATGGCTACACCTTC
TRBD1 | TRBJ2-7 | TRBV7-6 | - | CASSLEGSGQGYEQYF | TGTGCCAGCAGCTTAGAGGGGTCGGGACAGGGGTACGAGCAGTACTTC
TRBD1 | TRBJ2-5 | TRBV28 | - | CASSQTGGRETQYF | TGTGCCAGCAGCCAGACAGGGGGGAGGGAGACCCAGTACTTC
TRBD2 | TRBJ2-3 | TRBV9 | once | CASSARGGTTDTQYF | TGTGCCAGCAGCGCCCGCGGGGGAACCACAGATACGCAGTATTTT
- | TRBJ1-1 | TRBV12-3/TRBV12-4 | - | CASSLRGTEAFF | TGTGCCAGCAGTTTACGAGGCACTGAAGCTTTCTTT
TRBD2 | TRBJ2-1 | TRBV7-3 | once | CASSLAGADNEQFF | TGTGCCAGCAGCCTAGCGGGGGCCGACAATGAGCAGTTCTTC
TRBD1 | TRBJ1-6 | TRBV4-1 | - | CASSQDGTGITPLHF | TGCGCCAGCAGCCAAGATGGGACAGGGATTACACCCCTCCACTTT
- | TRBJ2-3 | TRBV6-5 | - | CASSYGGKRTDTQYF | TGTGCCAGCAGTTACGGGGGGAAAAGGACAGATACGCAGTATTTT
TRBD1 | TRBJ2-3 | TRBV3-1/TRBV3-2 | - | CASSQDDRAVTQYF | TGTGCCAGCAGCCAAGACGACAGGGCGGTTACGCAGTATTTT
TRBD1 | TRBJ2-3 | TRBV7-2 | - | CASSSTGGPDTQYF | TGTGCCAGCAGCTCGACAGGGGGCCCAGATACGCAGTATTTT
- | TRBJ1-1 | TRBV5-5 | - | CASSSTGNTEAFF | TGTGCCAGCAGCTCGACAGGGAACACTGAAGCTTTCTTT
TRBD1 | TRBJ1-5 | TRBV18 | - | CASSRTTGGGNQPQHF | TGTGCCAGCTCACGAACGACAGGGGGAGGCAATCAGCCCCAGCATTTT
- | TRBJ2-3 | TRBV11-3 | - | CASSRSSGIGTDTQYF | TGTGCCAGCAGCCGCTCTTCGGGGATTGGCACAGATACGCAGTATTTT
- | TRBJ1-1 | TRBV2 | - | CASNQNTEAFF | TGTGCCAGCAATCAGAACACTGAAGCTTTCTTT
TRBD1 | TRBJ1-5 | TRBV30 | - | CAWSVNRGRTQHF | TGTGCCTGGAGTGTAAACAGGGGGAGAACCCAGCATTTT
TRBD2 | TRBJ2-1 | TRBV9 | - | CASSGTSGLYNEQFF | TGTGCCAGCAGCGGAACTAGCGGGCTTTACAATGAGCAGTTCTTC
TRBD1 | TRBJ1-6 | TRBV6-1 | - | CASSERGTGNSNSPLHF | TGTGCCAGCAGTGAAAGGGGGACAGGGAACTCTAATTCACCCCTCCACTTT
- | TRBJ2-7 | TRBV19 | - | CASSEVGGLNYEQYF | TGTGCCAGTAGTGAGGTGGGGGGGCTGAACTACGAGCAGTACTTC
- | TRBJ2-4 | TRBV28 | few | CASSLGAKNIQYF | TGTGCCAGCAGTCTTGGCGCCAAAAACATTCAGTACTTC
TRBD1 | TRBJ2-7 | TRBV7-4 | - | CASSFRGQGKNEQYF | TGTGCCAGCAGCTTCAGAGGACAGGGGAAGAACGAGCAGTACTTC
- | TRBJ1-1 | TRBV11-3 | few | CASSLVRGTEAFF | TGTGCCAGCAGCTTGGTCAGGGGCACTGAAGCTTTCTTT
TRBD1 | TRBJ1-2 | TRBV24-1 | few | CATSPGQGYGYTF | TGTGCCACCAGCCCGGGACAGGGGTATGGCTACACCTTC
- | TRBJ2-3 | TRBV7-3 | - | CASSPRRSADTQYF | TGTGCCAGCAGCCCGCGAAGGAGCGCAGATACGCAGTATTTT
- | TRBJ2-5 | TRBV19 | - | CASSIGGETQYF | TGTGCCAGTAGTATTGGAGGAGAGACCCAGTACTTC
- | TRBJ1-1 | TRBV6-5 | - | CASSYSTLTEAFF | TGTGCCAGCAGTTACTCGACACTGACTGAAGCTTTCTTT
TRBD2 | TRBJ2-2 | TRBV7-2 | - | CASSLLAGGTGELFF | TGTGCCAGCAGCTTATTAGCGGGAGGGACCGGGGAGCTGTTTTTT
TRBD2 | TRBJ2-1 | TRBV2 | few | CASTGTSGPGNEQFF | TGTGCCAGCACCGGGACTAGCGGCCCCGGCAATGAGCAGTTCTTC
TRBD1 | TRBJ2-7 | TRBV6-5 | - | CASNPGQSREQYF | TGTGCCAGCAATCCGGGACAGTCAAGGGAGCAGTACTTC
TRBD1 | TRBJ2-7 | TRBV7-6 | - | CASSLQRTGGYEQYF | TGTGCCAGCAGCTTACAAAGGACAGGGGGTTACGAGCAGTACTTC
- | TRBJ1-2 | TRBV19 | once | CASIPGGNYGYTF | TGTGCCAGTATTCCAGGAGGGAACTATGGCTACACCTTC
TRBD1 | TRBJ1-5 | TRBV18 | - | CASSPGQNNQPQHF | TGTGCCAGCTCACCGGGACAGAACAATCAGCCCCAGCATTTT
TRBD1 | TRBJ1-5 | TRBV7-8 | - | CASSFGQGAGQPQHF | TGTGCCAGCAGTTTCGGACAGGGGGCCGGTCAGCCCCAGCATTTT
TRBD1 | TRBJ1-1 | TRBV18 | - | CASSPRDRNTEAFF | TGTGCCAGCTCACCAAGGGACAGGAACACTGAAGCTTTCTTT
TRBD2 | TRBJ2-3 | TRBV11-3 | few | CASSPTPRTSGGPDTQYF | TGTGCCAGCAGCCCCACCCCCCGGACTAGCGGGGGGCCAGATACGCAGTATTTT
- | TRBJ2-7 | TRBV9 | - | CASSVAWTDEMEQYF | TGTGCCAGCAGCGTAGCTTGGACAGACGAAATGGAGCAGTACTTC
TRBD2 | TRBJ2-5 | TRBV3-1/TRBV3-2 | - | CASSPLAGVETQYF | TGTGCCAGCAGCCCACTAGCGGGAGTAGAGACCCAGTACTTC
TRBD2 | TRBJ2-2 | TRBV7-9 | - | CATRGSGGANTGELFF | TGTGCCACCCGAGGGAGCGGGGGGGCGAACACCGGGGAGCTGTTTTTT
- | TRBJ2-7 | TRBV7-8 | - | CASTFGQTYEQYF | TGTGCCAGCACTTTCGGACAGACCTACGAGCAGTACTTC
- | TRBJ1-5 | TRBV6-6 | once | CASSYEAGRDLGPQHF | TGTGCCAGCAGTTACGAGGCAGGGAGGGATTTAGGACCCCAGCATTTT
TRBD1 | TRBJ2-7 | TRBV28 | - | CASRGQARTYEQYF | TGTGCCAGCAGGGGACAGGCCCGAACCTACGAGCAGTACTTC
TRBD1 | TRBJ2-1 | TRBV6-4 | - | CASSPGQGYDEQFF | TGTGCCAGCAGCCCGGGACAGGGTTACGATGAGCAGTTCTTC
TRBD1 | TRBJ1-5 | TRBV5-1 | - | CASSVGQENQPQHF | TGCGCCAGCAGCGTCGGACAGGAAAATCAGCCCCAGCATTTT
- | TRBJ1-1 | TRBV7-3 | once | CASSLPPGHPNTEAFF | TGTGCCAGCAGCTTACCTCCCGGACACCCGAACACTGAAGCTTTCTTT
TRBD1 | TRBJ1-5 | TRBV4-1 | - | CASSLPSGTGVRQPQHF | TGCGCCAGCAGCCTGCCGTCCGGGACAGGGGTGCGGCAGCCCCAGCATTTT
- | TRBJ2-3 | TRBV7-9 | once | CASTTRRDTQYF | TGTGCCAGCACCACCCGGCGGGATACGCAGTATTTT
- | TRBJ2-1 | TRBV5-1 | - | CASSLGPAGNNEQFF | TGCGCCAGCAGCTTGGGTCCTGCAGGGAACAATGAGCAGTTCTTC
- | TRBJ2-7 | TRBV19 | - | CASKPTGPHYEQYF | TGTGCCAGTAAACCGACAGGTCCCCACTACGAGCAGTACTTC
- | TRBJ2-5 | TRBV11-3 | once | CASSSNSGRETQYF | TGTGCCAGCAGCTCAAATAGCGGTCGAGAGACCCAGTACTTC
- | TRBJ1-1 | TRBV2 | once | CASSLSFTEAFF | TGTGCCAGCAGTCTATCATTCACTGAAGCTTTCTTT
TRBD1 | TRBJ1-4 | TRBV27 | - | CASRANRGDEKLFF | TGTGCCAGCAGGGCTAACAGGGGGGATGAAAAACTGTTTTTT
TRBD2 | TRBJ2-3 | TRBV5-1 | once | CASTKAGTTDTQYF | TGCGCCAGCACCAAAGCGGGGACCACAGATACGCAGTATTTT